This TCR beta chain was profiled in a study of CD8 T cells in Susac syndrome. With random hexamers, roughly 0.45 to 1 ug RNA was reverse transcribed. Across 54 Vbeta and 13 Jbeta, immunoSEQ multiplex PCR amplified TCR beta CDR3. TCRdb ran MiXCR on the immunoSEQ multiplex PCR reads and lists one entry per CDR3 protein. The sample has some 120,000 distinct CDR3 sequences; around 92% are singletons. Material for sequencing was CD8+ T cells from PBMCs. The receptor was isolated from a human donor in good health.

CDR3: CASSLHRSTTNEKLFF. CDR3 nucleotides: TGTGCCAGCAGCCTCCACAGGTCCACAACTAATGAAAAACTGTTTTTT. The rearrangement links TRBV7-2 to TRBJ1-4; D perhaps matches TRBD1 (5 bases). CDR3 length: 16 residues. Germline V lookup: CDR1 SGHTA, CDR2 FQGNSA. The ends were cut back, 5 bases at V and 0 bases at J, with 13 bases in the middle. Filled out from reference TRBV7-2 and TRBJ1-4, the complete variable domain reads GAGVSQSPSNKVTEKGKDVELRCDPISGHTALYWYRQSLGQGLEFLIYFQGNSAPDKSGLPSDRFSAERTGGSVSTLTIQRTQQEDSAVYLCASSLHRSTTNEKLFFGSGTQLSVL.